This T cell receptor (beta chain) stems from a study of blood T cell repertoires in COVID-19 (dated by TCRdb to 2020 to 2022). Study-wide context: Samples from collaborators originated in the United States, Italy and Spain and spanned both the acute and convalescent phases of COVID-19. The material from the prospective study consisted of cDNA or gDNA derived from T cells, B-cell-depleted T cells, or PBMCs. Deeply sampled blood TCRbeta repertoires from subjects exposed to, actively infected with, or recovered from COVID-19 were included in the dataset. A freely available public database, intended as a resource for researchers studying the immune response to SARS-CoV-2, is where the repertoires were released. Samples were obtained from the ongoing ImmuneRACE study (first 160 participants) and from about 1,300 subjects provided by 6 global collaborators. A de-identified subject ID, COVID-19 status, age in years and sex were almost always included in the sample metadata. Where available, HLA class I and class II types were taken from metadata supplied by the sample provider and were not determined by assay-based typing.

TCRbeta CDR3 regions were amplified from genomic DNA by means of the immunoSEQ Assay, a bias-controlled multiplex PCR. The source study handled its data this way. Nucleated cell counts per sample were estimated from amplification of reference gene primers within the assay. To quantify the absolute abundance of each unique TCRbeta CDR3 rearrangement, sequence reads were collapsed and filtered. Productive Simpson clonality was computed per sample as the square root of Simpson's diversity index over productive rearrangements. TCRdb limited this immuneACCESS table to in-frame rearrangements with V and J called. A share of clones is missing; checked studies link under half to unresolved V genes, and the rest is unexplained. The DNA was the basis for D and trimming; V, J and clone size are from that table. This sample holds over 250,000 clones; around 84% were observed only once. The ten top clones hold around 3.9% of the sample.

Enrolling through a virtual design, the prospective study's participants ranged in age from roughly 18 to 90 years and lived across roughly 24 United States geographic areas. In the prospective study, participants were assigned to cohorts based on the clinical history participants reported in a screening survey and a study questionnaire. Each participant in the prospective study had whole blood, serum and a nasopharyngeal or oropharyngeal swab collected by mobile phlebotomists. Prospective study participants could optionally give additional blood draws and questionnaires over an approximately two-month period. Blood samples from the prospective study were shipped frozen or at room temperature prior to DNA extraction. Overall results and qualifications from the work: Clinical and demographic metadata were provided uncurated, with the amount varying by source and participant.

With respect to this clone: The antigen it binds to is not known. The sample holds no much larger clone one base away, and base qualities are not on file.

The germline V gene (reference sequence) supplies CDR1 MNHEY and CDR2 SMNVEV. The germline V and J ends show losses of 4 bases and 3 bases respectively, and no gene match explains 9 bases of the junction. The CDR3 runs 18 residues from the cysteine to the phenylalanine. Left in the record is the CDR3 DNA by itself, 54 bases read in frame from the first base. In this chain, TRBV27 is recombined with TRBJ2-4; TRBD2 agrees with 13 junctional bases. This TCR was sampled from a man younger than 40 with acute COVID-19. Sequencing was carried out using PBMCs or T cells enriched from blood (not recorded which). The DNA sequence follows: TGTGCCAGCAGTTACACTAGCGGGGGGGCCGGTGGCAAAAACATTCAGTACTTC. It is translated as CASSYTSGGAGGKNIQYF.